The clone carrying this T cell receptor (beta chain) was observed a handful of times. MiXCR, applied by TCRdb to the RT-PCR reads, yields one record per CDR3 protein. The sample has 860,000 or so distinct CDR3 sequences, 21% seen once. The data stem from a study of response to subunit inactivated influenza vaccine. The CDR3 contains 14 residues. CDR1 and CDR2 (germline): KGHSH, LQKENI. The V gene lost 5 bases and the J gene lost 1 base, with 10 bases spanning the gap. The chain joins TRBV18 to TRBJ2-3; no definite D call. Sample: PBMCs from blood, taken roughly 5 days after vaccination. The receptor was isolated from a man aged 50-59 years who received an inactivated influenza vaccine. CDR3 region: CASSGPEGTDTQYF. The CDR3 DNA follows: TGTGCCAGCTCAGGGCCCGAGGGCACAGATACGCAGTATTTT. Together with reference TRBV18 and TRBJ2-3, the CDR3 gives the full variable domain: NAGVMQNPRHLVRRRGQEARLRCSPMKGHSHVYWYRQLPEEGLKFMVYLQKENIIDESGMPKERFSAEFPKEGPSILRIQQVVRGDSAAYFCASSGPEGTDTQYFGPGTRLTVL.